The entry below gives a single T cell receptor (beta chain) sequence along with its context. Its antigen is unidentified. The CDR3 is 15 amino acids. V was clipped by 3 bases and J by 2 bases, with 14 bases between them. Looked up from germline, CDR1 is SEHNR and CDR2 is FQNEAQ (reference sequence). Assay used: immunoSEQ multiplex PCR; TCRdb lists only in-frame clones, some missing. The top ten hold 0.3% of the sample, which has about 580,000 clones, more than 95% seen once. This sample was included in a study of shared clonotypes between healthy human individuals. Naive CD8 cells, CD45RO-negative and positively selected for CCR7, excluded terminally differentiated effector memory CD45RA+ cells. Donors included only healthy HIV-negative adults lacking recent acute infections or vaccinations. Study outcomes and limitations: Sampling covered blood only; tissue repertoires likely differ. Roughly 5% of naive CD4 clonotypes were shared across several donors.

Input material: naive CD8+ T cells sorted from blood. The receptor's source is a man aged 25-45 years in good health. This sequence joins TRBV7-9 and TRBJ2-7; the D is unclear. The CDR3 nucleotides read TGTGCCAGCAGCTTCTTGGACCAAAAAACCTACGAGCAGTACTTC. Translation: CASSFLDQKTYEQYF.